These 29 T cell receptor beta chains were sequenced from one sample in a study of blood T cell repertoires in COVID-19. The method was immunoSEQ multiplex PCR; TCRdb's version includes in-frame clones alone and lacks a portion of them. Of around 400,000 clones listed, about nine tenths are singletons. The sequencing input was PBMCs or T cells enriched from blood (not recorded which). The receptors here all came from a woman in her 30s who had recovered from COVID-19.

As DNA, the CDR3 is TGTGCCAGCAGCTACGACAGATTCACTGAAGCTTTCTTT. Amino acid sequence: CASSYDRFTEAFF. V gene TRBV7-3 combines with J gene TRBJ1-1, with a weak D call TRBD1 (5 bases). The CDR3 contains 13 residues. The germline V and J ends were trimmed by 4 bases and 4 bases, with 10 bases remaining between them. Germline V gene data show CDR1 as SGHTA and CDR2 as FQGTGA.

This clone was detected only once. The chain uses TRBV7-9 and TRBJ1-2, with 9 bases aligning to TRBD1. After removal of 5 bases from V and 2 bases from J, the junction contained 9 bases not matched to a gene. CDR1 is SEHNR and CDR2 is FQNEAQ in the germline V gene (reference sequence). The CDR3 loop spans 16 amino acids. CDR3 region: CASSRARDRVNYGYTF. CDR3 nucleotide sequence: TGTGCCAGCAGCCGAGCAAGGGACAGGGTGAACTATGGCTACACCTTC.

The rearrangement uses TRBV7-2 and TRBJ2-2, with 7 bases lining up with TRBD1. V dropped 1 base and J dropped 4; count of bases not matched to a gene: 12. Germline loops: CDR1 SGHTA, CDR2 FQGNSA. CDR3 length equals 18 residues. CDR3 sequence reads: CASSLGPPGQLFTGELFF. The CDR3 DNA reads TGTGCCAGCAGCTTAGGACCACCGGGACAGTTGTTCACCGGGGAGCTGTTTTTT. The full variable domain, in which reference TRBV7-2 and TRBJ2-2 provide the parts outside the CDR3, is GAGVSQSPSNKVTEKGKDVELRCDPISGHTALYWYRQSLGQGLEFLIYFQGNSAPDKSGLPSDRFSAERTGGSVSTLTIQRTQQEDSAVYLCASSLGPPGQLFTGELFFGEGSRLTVL.

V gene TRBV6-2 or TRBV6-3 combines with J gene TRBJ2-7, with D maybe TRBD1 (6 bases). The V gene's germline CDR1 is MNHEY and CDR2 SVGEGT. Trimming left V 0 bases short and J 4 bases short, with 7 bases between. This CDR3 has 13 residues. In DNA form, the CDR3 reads TGTGCCAGCAGTTACTCGACAGGTTACGAGCAGTACTTC. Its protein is CASSYSTGYEQYF.

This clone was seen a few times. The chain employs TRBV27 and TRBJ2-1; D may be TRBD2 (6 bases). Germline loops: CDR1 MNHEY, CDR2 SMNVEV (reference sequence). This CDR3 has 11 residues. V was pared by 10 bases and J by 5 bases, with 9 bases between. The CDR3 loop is CATTGDNEQFF. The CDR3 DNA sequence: TGTGCCACCACGGGGGACAATGAGCAGTTCTTC.

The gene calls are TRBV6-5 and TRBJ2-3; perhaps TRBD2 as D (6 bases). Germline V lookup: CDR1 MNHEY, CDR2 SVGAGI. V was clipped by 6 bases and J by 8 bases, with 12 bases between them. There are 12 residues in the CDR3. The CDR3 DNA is TGTGCCAGCAGGAGGGACTTATCTACGCAGTATTTT. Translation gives CASRRDLSTQYF.

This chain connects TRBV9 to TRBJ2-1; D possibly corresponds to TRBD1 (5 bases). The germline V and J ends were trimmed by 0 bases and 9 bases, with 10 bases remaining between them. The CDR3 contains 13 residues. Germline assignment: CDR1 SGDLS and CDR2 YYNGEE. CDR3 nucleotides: TGTGCCAGCAGCGTAGAGGGGTCGGTTGAGCAGTTCTTC. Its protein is CASSVEGSVEQFF. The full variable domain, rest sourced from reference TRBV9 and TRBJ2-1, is DSGVTQTPKHLITATGQRVTLRCSPRSGDLSVYWYQQSLDQGLQFLIQYYNGEERAKGNILERFSAQQFPDLHSELNLSSLELGDSALYFCASSVEGSVEQFFGPGTRLTVL.

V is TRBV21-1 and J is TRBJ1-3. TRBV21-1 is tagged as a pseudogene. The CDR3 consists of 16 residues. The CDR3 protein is CASSKVVRDSGNTIYF. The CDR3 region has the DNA TGTGCCAGCAGCAAAGTGGTCCGGGACTCTGGAAACACCATATATTTT.

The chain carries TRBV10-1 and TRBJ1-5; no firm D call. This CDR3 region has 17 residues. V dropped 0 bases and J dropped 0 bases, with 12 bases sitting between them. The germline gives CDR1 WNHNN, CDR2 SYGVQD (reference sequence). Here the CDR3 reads CASSESEKLNSNQPQHF. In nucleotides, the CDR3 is TGCGCCAGCAGTGAGTCCGAAAAACTAAATAGCAATCAGCCCCAGCATTTT.

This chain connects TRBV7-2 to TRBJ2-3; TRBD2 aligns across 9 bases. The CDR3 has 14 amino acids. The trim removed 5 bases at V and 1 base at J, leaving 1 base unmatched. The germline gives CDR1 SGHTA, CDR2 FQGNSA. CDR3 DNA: TGTGCCAGCAGCAGGACTAGCGGCACAGATACGCAGTATTTT. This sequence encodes CASSRTSGTDTQYF.

The CDR3 bases are TGTGCCAGCAGCTTAGAAGGCCTAGCGGGAGGATCAGATACGCAGTATTTT. Protein product: CASSLEGLAGGSDTQYF. J is TRBJ2-3 and V is TRBV11-3; 11 nucleotides align to TRBD2. From germline, CDR1 is SGHNT and CDR2 YENEEA. This CDR3 region has 17 residues. Trimming took 0 bases from V and 4 from J; bases not matched to a gene: 6.

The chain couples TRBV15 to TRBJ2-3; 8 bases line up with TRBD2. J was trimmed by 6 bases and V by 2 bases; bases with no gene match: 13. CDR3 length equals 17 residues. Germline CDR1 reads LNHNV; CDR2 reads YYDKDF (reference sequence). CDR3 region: CATSRNLGTRQEDTQYF. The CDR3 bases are TGTGCCACCAGCAGAAACCTCGGGACTAGGCAGGAGGATACGCAGTATTTT.

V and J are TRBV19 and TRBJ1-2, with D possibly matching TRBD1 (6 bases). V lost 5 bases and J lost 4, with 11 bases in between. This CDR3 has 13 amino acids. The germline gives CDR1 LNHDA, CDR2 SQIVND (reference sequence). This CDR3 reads CASSSDRIYGYTF. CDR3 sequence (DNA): TGTGCCAGTAGTTCGGACAGAATCTATGGCTACACCTTC. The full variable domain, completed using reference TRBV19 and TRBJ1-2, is DGGITQSPKYLFRKEGQNVTLSCEQNLNHDAMYWYRQDPGQGLRLIYYSQIVNDFQKGDIAEGYSVSREKKESFPLTVTSAQKNPTAFYLCASSSDRIYGYTFGSGTRLTVV.

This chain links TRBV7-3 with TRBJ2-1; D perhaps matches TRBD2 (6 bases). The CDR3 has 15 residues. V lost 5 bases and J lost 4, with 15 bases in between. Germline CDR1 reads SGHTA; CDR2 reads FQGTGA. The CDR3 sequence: CASSPGGGGYNEQFF. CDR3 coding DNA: TGTGCCAGCAGCCCCGGGGGAGGAGGGTACAATGAGCAGTTCTTC. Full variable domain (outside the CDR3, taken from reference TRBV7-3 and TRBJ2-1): GAGVSQTPSNKVTEKGKYVELRCDPISGHTALYWYRQSLGQGPEFLIYFQGTGAADDSGLPNDRFFAVRPEGSVSTLKIQRTERGDSAVYLCASSPGGGGYNEQFFGPGTRLTVL.

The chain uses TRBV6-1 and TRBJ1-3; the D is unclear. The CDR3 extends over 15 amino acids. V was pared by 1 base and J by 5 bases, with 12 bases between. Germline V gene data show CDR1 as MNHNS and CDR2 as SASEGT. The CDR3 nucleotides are TGTGCCAGCAGTGAAGAGCGGGCTCTTAGAAACACCATATATTTT. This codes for CASSEERALRNTIYF.

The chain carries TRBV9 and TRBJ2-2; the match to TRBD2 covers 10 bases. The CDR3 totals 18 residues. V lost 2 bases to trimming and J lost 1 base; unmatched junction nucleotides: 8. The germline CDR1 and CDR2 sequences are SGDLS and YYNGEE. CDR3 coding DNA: TGTGCCAGCAGCGTGACCCTACGACTAGCGGGGAACACCGGGGAGCTGTTTTTT. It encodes CASSVTLRLAGNTGELFF.

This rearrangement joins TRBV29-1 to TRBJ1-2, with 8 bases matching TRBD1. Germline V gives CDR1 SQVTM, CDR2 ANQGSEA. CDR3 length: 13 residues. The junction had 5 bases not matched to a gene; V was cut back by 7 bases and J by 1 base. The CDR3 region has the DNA TGCAGCGGAGGAGACAGGGGTAACTATGGCTACACCTTC. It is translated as CSGGDRGNYGYTF. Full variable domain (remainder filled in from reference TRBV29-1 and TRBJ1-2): SAVISQKPSRDICQRGTSLTIQCQVDSQVTMMFWYRQQPGQSLTLIATANQGSEATYESGFVIDKFPISRPNLTFSTLTVSNMSPEDSSIYLCSGGDRGNYGYTFGSGTRLTVV.

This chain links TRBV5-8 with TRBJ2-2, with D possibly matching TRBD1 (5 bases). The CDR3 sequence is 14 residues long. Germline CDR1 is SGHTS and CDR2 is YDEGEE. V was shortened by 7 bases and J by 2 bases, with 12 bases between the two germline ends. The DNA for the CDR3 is TGTGCCAGCGCTAAGGGGCGTAACACCGGGGAGCTGTTTTTT. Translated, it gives CASAKGRNTGELFF.

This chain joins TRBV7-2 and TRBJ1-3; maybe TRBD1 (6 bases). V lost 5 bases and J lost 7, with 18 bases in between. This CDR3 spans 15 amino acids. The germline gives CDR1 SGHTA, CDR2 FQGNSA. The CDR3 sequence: CASSQYTGFVNTIYF. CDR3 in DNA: TGTGCCAGCAGCCAGTATACAGGGTTTGTGAACACCATATATTTT.

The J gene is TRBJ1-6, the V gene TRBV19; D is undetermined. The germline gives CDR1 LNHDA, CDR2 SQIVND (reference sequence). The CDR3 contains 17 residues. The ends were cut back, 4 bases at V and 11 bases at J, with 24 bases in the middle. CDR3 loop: CASSTPGQPGLRPPLHF. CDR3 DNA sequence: TGTGCCAGTAGTACCCCCGGGCAGCCAGGACTTAGACCACCCCTCCACTTT.

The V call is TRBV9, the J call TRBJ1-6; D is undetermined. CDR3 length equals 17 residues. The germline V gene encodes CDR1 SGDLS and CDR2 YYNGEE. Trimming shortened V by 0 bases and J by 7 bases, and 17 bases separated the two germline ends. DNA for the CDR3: TGTGCCAGCAGCGTAGCGCAGGCCGTCTTTCCAAATTCACCCCTCCACTTT. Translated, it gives CASSVAQAVFPNSPLHF. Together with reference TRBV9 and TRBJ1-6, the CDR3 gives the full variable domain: DSGVTQTPKHLITATGQRVTLRCSPRSGDLSVYWYQQSLDQGLQFLIQYYNGEERAKGNILERFSAQQFPDLHSELNLSSLELGDSALYFCASSVAQAVFPNSPLHFGNGTRLTVT.

CDR3 loop: CAWGGPWDSPLHF. As DNA, the CDR3 is TGTGCCTGGGGGGGCCCCTGGGATTCACCCCTCCACTTT. The J gene is TRBJ1-6, the V gene TRBV30; TRBD1 might be the D (6 bases). Germline CDR1 GTSNPN, CDR2 SVGIG (reference sequence). Trimming stripped 5 bases from V and 8 bases from J, with 13 bases between. CDR3 length: 13 amino acids.

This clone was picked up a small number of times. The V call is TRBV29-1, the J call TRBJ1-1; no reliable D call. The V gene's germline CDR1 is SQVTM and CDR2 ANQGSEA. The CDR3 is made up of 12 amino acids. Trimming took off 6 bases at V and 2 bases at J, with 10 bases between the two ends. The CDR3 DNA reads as TGCAGCGTCGCTAGTACCAACACTGAAGCTTTCTTT. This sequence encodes CSVASTNTEAFF. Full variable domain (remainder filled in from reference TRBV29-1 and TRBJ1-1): SAVISQKPSRDICQRGTSLTIQCQVDSQVTMMFWYRQQPGQSLTLIATANQGSEATYESGFVIDKFPISRPNLTFSTLTVSNMSPEDSSIYLCSVASTNTEAFFGQGTRLTVV.

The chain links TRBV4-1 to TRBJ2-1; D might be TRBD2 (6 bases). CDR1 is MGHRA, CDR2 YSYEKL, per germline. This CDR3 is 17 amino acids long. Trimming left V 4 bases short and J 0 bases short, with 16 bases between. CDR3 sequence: CASSPFAAGSSYNEQFF. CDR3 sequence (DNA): TGCGCCAGCAGCCCTTTTGCGGCGGGGAGCTCCTACAATGAGCAGTTCTTC.

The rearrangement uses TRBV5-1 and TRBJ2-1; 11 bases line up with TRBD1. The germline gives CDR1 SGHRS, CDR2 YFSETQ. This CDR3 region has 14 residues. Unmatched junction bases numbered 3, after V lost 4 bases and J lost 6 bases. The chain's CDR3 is CASSAGTGGNEQFF. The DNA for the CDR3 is TGCGCCAGCAGCGCCGGGACAGGGGGCAATGAGCAGTTCTTC.

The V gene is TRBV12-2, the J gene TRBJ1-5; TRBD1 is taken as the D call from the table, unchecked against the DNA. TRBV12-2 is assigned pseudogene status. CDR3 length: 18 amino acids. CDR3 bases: TGTGCAAGTCGCTCCCCGGGACAGAGGCGTTGCGGCAATCAGCCCCAGCATTTT. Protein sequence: CASRSPGQRRCGNQPQHF.

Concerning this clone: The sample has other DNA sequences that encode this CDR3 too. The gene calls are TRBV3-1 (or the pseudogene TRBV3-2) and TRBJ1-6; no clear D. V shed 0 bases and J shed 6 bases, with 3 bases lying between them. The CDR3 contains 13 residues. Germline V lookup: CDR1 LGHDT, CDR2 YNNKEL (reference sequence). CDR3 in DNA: TGTGCCAGCAGCCAAGAGCGTAATTCACCCCTCCACTTT. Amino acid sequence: CASSQERNSPLHF.

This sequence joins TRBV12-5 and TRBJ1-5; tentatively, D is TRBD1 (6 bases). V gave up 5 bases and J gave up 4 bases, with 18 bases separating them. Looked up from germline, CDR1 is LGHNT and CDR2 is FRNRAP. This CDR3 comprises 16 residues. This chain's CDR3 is CASGASNRVWNQPQHF. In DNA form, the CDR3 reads TGTGCTAGTGGTGCCTCAAACAGGGTCTGGAATCAGCCCCAGCATTTT. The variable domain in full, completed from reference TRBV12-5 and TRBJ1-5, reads DARVTQTPRHKVTEMGQEVTMRCQPILGHNTVFWYRQTMMQGLELLAYFRNRAPLDDSGMPKDRFSAEMPDATLATLKIQPSEPRDSAVYFCASGASNRVWNQPQHFGDGTRLSIL.

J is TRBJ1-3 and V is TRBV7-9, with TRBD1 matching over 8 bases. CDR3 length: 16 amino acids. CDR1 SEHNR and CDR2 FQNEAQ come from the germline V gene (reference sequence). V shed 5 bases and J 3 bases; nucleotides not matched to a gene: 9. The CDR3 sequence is CASSRSDRVRGNTIYF. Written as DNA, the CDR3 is TGTGCCAGCAGCCGATCGGACAGGGTTCGTGGAAACACCATATATTTT.